A selection of T cell receptor beta chains follows, all from one sample in a study of cytomegalovirus exposure and HLA in healthy donors. Repertoires were generated with immunoSEQ multiplex PCR, while TCRdb's copy carries only in-frame clones and drops some. The sample carries 170,000 or so clones, 60% to 80% recorded once. Sample: PBMCs. The origin of the receptors is a woman in her forties or fifties in good health and CMV-seropositive. CDR3s include the opening cysteine and the closing phenylalanine or tryptophan. The D gene is left open where the match is weak. Where a row states a size, it is once, few, many or the class of an expanded clone; other rows omit it.

j_call d_call v_call clone_size cdr3_nt cdr3_aa
TRBJ1-6 . TRBV6-5 . TGTGCCAGCAGTTACTCCGGACAAGCTAATTCACCCCTCCACTTT CASSYSGQANSPLHF
TRBJ1-4 TRBD1 TRBV15 . TGTGCCACCACTGGACAGGGGCGCGAAAAACTGTTTTTT CATTGQGREKLFF
TRBJ2-7 . TRBV2 . TGTGCCAGCAGTCAGGTCTACGAGCAGTACTTC CASSQVYEQYF
TRBJ2-5 . TRBV7-2 . TGTGCCAGCAGTCGGGGGATTGAGACCCAGTACTTC CASSRGIETQYF
TRBJ2-1 TRBD1 TRBV13 . TGTGCCAGCAGCTTAGGCGACGGGACAGGGGGCGGTGAGCAGTTCTTC CASSLGDGTGGGEQFF
TRBJ1-5 . TRBV9 . TGTGCCAGCAGCGGGGGCTTTGGCAATCAGCCCCAGCATTTT CASSGGFGNQPQHF
TRBJ1-1 . TRBV7-6 . TGTGCCAGCAGCTTAAGTAGGAACACTGAAGCTTTCTTT CASSLSRNTEAFF
TRBJ1-1 TRBD1 TRBV19 . TGTGCCAGTAGTATAGTGGGACAGGGCCGATACACTGAAGCTTTCTTT CASSIVGQGRYTEAFF
TRBJ2-5 . TRBV30 . TGTGCCTGGAGTATAATAAACGTCGGGGAGACCCAGTACTTC CAWSIINVGETQYF
TRBJ2-7 TRBD2 TRBV2 . TGTGCCAGCAGAATTGAAGCGGGGGCCGAGCAGTACTTC CASRIEAGAEQYF
TRBJ1-2 TRBD1 TRBV12-5 . TGTGCTAGTGGGACAGGGGGCAAGGGCTATGGCTACACCTTC CASGTGGKGYGYTF
TRBJ2-3 . TRBV2 . TGTGCCAGCAGTGACGCGCCCACAGATACGCAGTATTTT CASSDAPTDTQYF
TRBJ2-7 TRBD2 TRBV6-1 . TGTGCCAGCAGTGATAGCCCCCTTGGCGCGGGGGGGCAGTACTTC CASSDSPLGAGGQYF
TRBJ1-2 . TRBV6-4 . TGTGCCAGCAGTGCCGGCTATGGCTACACCTTC CASSAGYGYTF
TRBJ1-2 . TRBV5-1 . TGCGCCAGCAGCTTGGGACAGGCTCGGGTCTATGGCTACACCTTC CASSLGQARVYGYTF
TRBJ1-1 TRBD1 TRBV19 . TGTGCCAGTAGTACATTCTACCGGGACAGGTCCACTGAAGCTTTCTTT CASSTFYRDRSTEAFF
TRBJ2-7 . TRBV10-2 . TGCGCCAGCAGTGAGGCGGGGCAGGGTTCCTACGAGCAGTACTTC CASSEAGQGSYEQYF
TRBJ1-4 TRBD1 TRBV5-1 . TGCGCCAGCAGCTTTAAGACAGGGGGTTTAGAAAAACTGTTTTTT CASSFKTGGLEKLFF
TRBJ2-3 TRBD2 TRBV11-3 . TGTGCCAGCAGCTACGGACTAGCGGCTAACACAGATACGCAGTATTTT CASSYGLAANTDTQYF
TRBJ2-3 . TRBV11-3 few TGTGCCAGCAGCTTAGGCGGGGTCACAGATACGCAGTATTTT CASSLGGVTDTQYF
TRBJ2-7 . TRBV5-4 once TGTGCCAGCAGCCAAGGGGGGCAGGGGGTTTACGAGCAGTACTTC CASSQGGQGVYEQYF
TRBJ1-5 . TRBV2 . TGTGCCAGCAGTGAATTTCGTTATAATCAGCCCCAGCATTTT CASSEFRYNQPQHF
TRBJ1-2 TRBD1 TRBV4-1 . TGCGCCAGCAGCCAGGCGGACAGGGTAGGCGGTGATGGCTACACCTTC CASSQADRVGGDGYTF
TRBJ2-2 . TRBV5-1 . TGCGCCAGCAGCTTAAGTGTCGCCGGGGCGAACACCGGGGAGCTGTTTTTT CASSLSVAGANTGELFF
TRBJ1-1 . TRBV29-1 . TGCAGCGTTGTGAAGGGGGTTAACACTGAAGCTTTCTTT CSVVKGVNTEAFF
TRBJ2-2 . TRBV7-6 . TGTGCCAGCAGCAAGACAGGACGGTTCGACACCGGGGAGCTGTTTTTT CASSKTGRFDTGELFF
TRBJ2-2 . TRBV19 . TGTGCCAGTAGTATCTCGCCAGGCTTCGGCACCGGGGAGCTGTTTTTT CASSISPGFGTGELFF
TRBJ2-2 . TRBV6-1 . TGTGCCAGCCGGGGAACCGGGGAGCTGTTTTTT CASRGTGELFF
TRBJ1-5 TRBD1 TRBV2 . TGTGCCAGCAACCCGGGAAGGGGGCTTGGTCAGCCCCAGCATTTT CASNPGRGLGQPQHF
TRBJ1-6 TRBD1 TRBV6-5 . TGTGCCAGCAAACCGGGACAGTATAATTCACCCCTCCACTTT CASKPGQYNSPLHF
TRBJ1-1 TRBD1 TRBV7-9 . TGTGCCAGCAGCTTAGGTCCAGGGGGGAACACTGAAGCTTTCTTT CASSLGPGGNTEAFF
TRBJ2-1 . TRBV27 . TGTGCCAGCAGTTACCTCGGGGCGGGGACCTACAATGAGCAGTTCTTC CASSYLGAGTYNEQFF
TRBJ2-2 . TRBV7-8 . TGTGCCAGCAGCTTAAGGGGGTTTGTTAACACCGGGGAGCTGTTTTTT CASSLRGFVNTGELFF
TRBJ2-5 TRBD2 TRBV6-6 . TGTGCCAGCAGTTACGCGGCGGGGGGGCCGGAGACCCAGTACTTC CASSYAAGGPETQYF
TRBJ1-5 TRBD1 TRBV7-2 . TGTGCCAGCAGCTTGGGACAGTTTAGCAATCAGCCCCAGCATTTT CASSLGQFSNQPQHF
TRBJ2-5 . TRBV5-1 . TGCGCCAGCAGCTTGCGACTGGAGGAGACCCAGTACTTC CASSLRLEETQYF
TRBJ2-7 TRBD2 TRBV4-2 . TGTGCCAGCAGCCAAGATCTTAGAGGCGGGGGGGCCCTGGGCGAGCAGTACTTC CASSQDLRGGGALGEQYF